The 3 T cell receptor beta chains reported below all come from one sample, sequenced in a study of blood T cell repertoires in COVID-19. Produced via immunoSEQ multiplex PCR; TCRdb's table is partial and in-frame only. The sample includes 90,000 to 120,000 clones, around nine tenths seen only once; the top ten take more than 0.9%. The sequencing input was peripheral blood. The receptor set was obtained from a woman aged 25 to 39 with acute or convalescent COVID-19.

The rearrangement links TRBV7-3 to TRBJ1-2, with 9 bases matching TRBD1. The CDR3 contains 13 residues. V shed 4 bases and J 7 bases; nucleotides not matched to a gene: 4. Germline CDR1 SGHTA, CDR2 FQGTGA. Here the CDR3 DNA reads TGTGCCAGCAGCTGGGGACAGGGTTCTGGCTACACCTTC. Protein product: CASSWGQGSGYTF.

This clone has a single count. This chain connects TRBV30 to TRBJ1-5; D is perhaps TRBD1 (5 bases). The CDR3 sequence is 14 residues long. Per germline, CDR1 GTSNPN and CDR2 SVGIG (reference sequence). V lost 5 bases and J 2 bases, leaving 13 bases between the germline ends. CDR3 nucleotides: TGTGCCTGGGATGGGGGGACCCGCAATCAGCCCCAGCATTTT. Amino acids: CAWDGGTRNQPQHF. Together with reference TRBV30 and TRBJ1-5, the CDR3 gives the full variable domain: SQTIHQWPATLVQPVGSPLSLECTVEGTSNPNLYWYRQAAGRGLQLLFYSVGIGQISSEVPQNLSASRPQDRQFILSSKKLLLSDSGFYLCAWDGGTRNQPQHFGDGTRLSIL.

J is TRBJ2-7 and V is TRBV6-2 or TRBV6-3; D is perhaps TRBD2 (6 bases). Germline V gene lookup returns CDR1 MNHEY and CDR2 SVGEGT. This CDR3 contains 14 residues. Between the trimmed V and J ends, which lost 2 bases and 2 bases, there was a span of 10 bases. The CDR3 region has the DNA TGTGCCAGCAGTTACCAACTAGCCCCCTACGAGCAGTACTTC. Translating gives CASSYQLAPYEQYF.